These 5 T cell receptor beta chains were all obtained from the same sample, sequenced in a study of T cell responses to AZD1222 COVID-19 vaccine. Sequenced by immunoSEQ multiplex PCR; TCRdb stores in-frame clones only, minus some. The table lists 95,000 to 110,000 clones, 75% to 95% of them singletons. Sequencing was performed on peripheral blood, taken 28 days after the second AZD1222 dose. The receptors were sampled from an adult who received the AZD1222 COVID-19 vaccine.

The rearrangement uses TRBV2 and TRBJ2-5, with a weak D call TRBD2 (5 bases). CDR1 SNHLY and CDR2 FYNNEI come from the germline V gene. V gave up 8 bases and J gave up 0 bases, with 16 bases separating them. CDR3 length equals 15 residues. The chain's CDR3 is CASRRKTSYQETQYF. CDR3 DNA sequence: TGTGCCAGCCGGAGGAAGACTTCGTACCAAGAGACCCAGTACTTC. Supplemented by reference TRBV2 and TRBJ2-5, the full variable domain reads EPEVTQTPSHQVTQMGQEVILRCVPISNHLYFYWYRQILGQKVEFLVSFYNNEISEKSEIFDDQFSVERPDGSNFTLKIRSTKLEDSAMYFCASRRKTSYQETQYFGPGTRLLVL.

The chain has TRBV12-3 or TRBV12-4 and TRBJ2-3, with D perhaps given as TRBD1 or TRBD2 (6 bases each). The V end lost 7 bases, the J end lost 4 bases, and 9 bases lay between the germline ends. The CDR3 has 12 residues. CDR3 region: CASKRGADTQYF. The CDR3 bases are TGTGCCAGCAAGAGGGGGGCAGATACGCAGTATTTT.

The chain links TRBV5-8 to TRBJ1-4, with D hard to call. The CDR3 sequence is 15 residues long. Germline CDR1 and CDR2: SGHTS and YDEGEE. V was clipped by 0 bases and J by 4 bases, with 10 bases between them. The CDR3 loop is CASSLGQQNNEKLFF. The CDR3, as DNA: TGTGCCAGCAGCTTGGGTCAACAGAATAATGAAAAACTGTTTTTT.

The chain's CDR3 is CASLTVAYEQYF. The CDR3 region has the DNA TGTGCCAGCCTGACAGTTGCCTACGAGCAGTACTTC. This sequence joins TRBV6-5 and TRBJ2-7; TRBD1 might be the D (5 bases). Germline V gives CDR1 MNHEY, CDR2 SVGAGI. V was cut by 8 bases and J by 2 bases, with 10 bases left in between. The length of the CDR3 is 12 residues.

V is TRBV5-1 and J is TRBJ2-1, with 8 bases identical to TRBD2. Trimming at V came to 4 bases and at J to 4 bases, leaving 10 bases not matched to a gene. Germline CDR1 is SGHRS and CDR2 is YFSETQ. This CDR3 has 16 amino acids. CDR3: CASSPNYGGAYNEQFF. The DNA for the CDR3 is TGCGCCAGCAGCCCGAATTACGGGGGGGCATACAATGAGCAGTTCTTC.